This T cell receptor (beta chain) was sequenced for a study of T cell responses to AZD1222 COVID-19 vaccine. The V and J ends lost 0 bases and 4 bases respectively, with 16 bases between them. The CDR3 consists of 17 residues. CDR1 is MNHEY, CDR2 SMNVEV, per germline (reference sequence). TCRdb keeps only in-frame clones here, not all; method: immunoSEQ multiplex PCR. This table holds fewer than 130,000 clones, around 90% found once. The sequence came from an adult in good health. The sample was peripheral blood, taken on day 0 of AZD1222 vaccination. The rearrangement uses TRBV27 and TRBJ2-1; D might be TRBD1 or TRBD2, each matching 5 bases. DNA for the CDR3: TGTGCCAGCAGTTTATCAGTTGGGGACCGAGGATACAATGAGCAGTTCTTC. This gives the protein CASSLSVGDRGYNEQFF.